This T cell receptor beta chain was captured by sequencing in a study of tumor-infiltrating lymphocytes in oesophageal squamous cell carcinoma. TCRdb reprocessed the PCR reads with MiXCR, giving one entry per CDR3 protein. The table has 14,000 or so distinct CDR3 sequences, 40% to 60% seen once. This receptor was taken from a male donor with esophageal squamous cell carcinoma. Material: blood.

CDR3 protein: CASSPGTDYEQYF. CDR3 nucleotide sequence: TGTGCCAGCAGCCCCGGCACAGACTACGAGCAGTACTTC. The chain joins TRBV7-9 to TRBJ2-1; D call uncertain. The J call may be mistaken, given a closer DNA end match to TRBJ2-7. The germline CDR1 and CDR2 sequences are SEHNR and FQNEAQ (reference sequence). The CDR3 loop spans 13 amino acids.